This TCR beta chain was profiled in a study of blood T cell repertoires in COVID-19. Study details: Spain, Italy and the United States supplied samples that represented acute and convalescent COVID-19. T cells, B-cell-depleted T cells, or PBMCs provided the cDNA or gDNA that served as material.

Germline V CDR1 and CDR2: SGHVS, FNYEAQ. V was trimmed by 7 bases and J by 3 bases, leaving 16 bases between them. The CDR3 has 15 residues. As processed by the authors: Amplified reference gene primers provided the basis for estimating nucleated cell counts. Generated by immunoSEQ multiplex PCR, the TCRdb table keeps only in-frame clones and is missing some. That table gives V, J and clone size, and the DNA gave D and trimming. Here the sample spans 40,000 to 50,000 clones, roughly nine tenths being singletons. This receptor was taken from a human donor in a cohort sampled during active COVID-19. The sequencing sample was made of peripheral blood. The chain combines TRBV7-6 with TRBJ2-1; the D gene is possibly TRBD2 (6 bases). This CDR3 is CASNPVAGYYNEQFF. CDR3 in DNA: TGTGCCAGCAATCCTGTTGCGGGGTACTACAATGAGCAGTTCTTC.